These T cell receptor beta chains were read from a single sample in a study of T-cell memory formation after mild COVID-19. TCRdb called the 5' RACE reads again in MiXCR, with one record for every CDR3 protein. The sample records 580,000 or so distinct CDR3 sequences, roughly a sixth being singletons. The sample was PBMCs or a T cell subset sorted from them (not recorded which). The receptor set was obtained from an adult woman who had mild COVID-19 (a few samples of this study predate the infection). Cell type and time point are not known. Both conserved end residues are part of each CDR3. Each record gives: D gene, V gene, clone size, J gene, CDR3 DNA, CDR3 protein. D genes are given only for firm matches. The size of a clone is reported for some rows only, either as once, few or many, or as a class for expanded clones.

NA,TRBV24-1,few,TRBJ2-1,TGTGCCACCAGTGAATACCGGGAACCCTACAATGAGCAGTTCTTC,CATSEYREPYNEQFF
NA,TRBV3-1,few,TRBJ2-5,TGTGCCAGCAGCCAAGAACTTACGAAAGAGACCCAGTACTTC,CASSQELTKETQYF
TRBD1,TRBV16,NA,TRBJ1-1,TGTGCCAGCAGCCGGACAGGGGGCGCGAGGAACACTGAAGCTTTCTTT,CASSRTGGARNTEAFF
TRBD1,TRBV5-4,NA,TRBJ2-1,TGTGCCAGCAGCTTGGATACCCGGGACAGGGGAGGCGAGCAGTTCTTC,CASSLDTRDRGGEQFF
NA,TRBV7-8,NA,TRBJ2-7,TGTGCCAGCAGCTTAGCGAGGGGGTTCGTAAACGAGCAGTACTTC,CASSLARGFVNEQYF
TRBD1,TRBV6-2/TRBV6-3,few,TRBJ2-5,TGTGCCAGCAGGCCATCAGGGGGTAAAGAGACCCAGTACTTC,CASRPSGGKETQYF
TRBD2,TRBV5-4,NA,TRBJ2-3,TGTGCCAGCAGCACCACTAGCGGGAGACCCGAAAGCACAGATACGCAGTATTTT,CASSTTSGRPESTDTQYF
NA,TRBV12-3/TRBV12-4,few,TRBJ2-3,TGTGCCAGCAGTTTAAAGGGCCTTGGGGCCCGACACACAGATACGCAGTATTTT,CASSLKGLGARHTDTQYF
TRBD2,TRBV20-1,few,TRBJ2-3,TGCAGTGCTAGCACGGGGGGGAACACAGATACGCAGTATTTT,CSASTGGNTDTQYF
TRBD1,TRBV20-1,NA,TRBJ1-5,TGCAGTGCTACTGGGACAGGTTTACCTAATCAGCCCCAGCATTTT,CSATGTGLPNQPQHF
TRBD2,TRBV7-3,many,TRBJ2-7,TGTGCCAGCAGCTTACCGGGACTAGCGGGAGGCCACTACGAGCAGTACTTC,CASSLPGLAGGHYEQYF
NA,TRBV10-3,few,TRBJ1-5,TGTGCCATCAGTGGGGGGGCAGGCAATCAGCCCCAGCATTTT,CAISGGAGNQPQHF
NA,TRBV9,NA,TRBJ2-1,TGTGCCAGCAGCGCTTTCGGGGATTACAATGAGCAGTTCTTC,CASSAFGDYNEQFF
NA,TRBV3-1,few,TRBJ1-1,TGTGCCAGCAGCCAAGATCCACAGACGAACACTGAAGCTTTCTTT,CASSQDPQTNTEAFF
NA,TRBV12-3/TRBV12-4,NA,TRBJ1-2,TGTGCCAGCAGTTTCTTTCCGGCAGGGAACTATGGCTACACCTTC,CASSFFPAGNYGYTF
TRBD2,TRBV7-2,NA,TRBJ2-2,TGTGCCAGCAGGCGGGGGGGCCTCGCCGGGGAGCTGTTTTTT,CASRRGGLAGELFF
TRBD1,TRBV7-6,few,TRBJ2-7,TGTGCCAGCAGTTCCTGGGACAGACCCTCCTACGAGCAGTACTTC,CASSSWDRPSYEQYF
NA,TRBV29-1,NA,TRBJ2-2,TGCAGCGTCTGGCAGACCAACACCGGGGAGCTGTTTTTT,CSVWQTNTGELFF
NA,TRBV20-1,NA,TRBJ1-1,TGCACCCCCGTCGGGGACACTGAAGCTTTCTTT,CTPVGDTEAFF
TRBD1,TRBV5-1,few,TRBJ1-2,TGCGCCAGCAGCCACTACAGGACAGGCCGGGGAGGCTACACCTTC,CASSHYRTGRGGYTF
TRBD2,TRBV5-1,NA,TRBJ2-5,TGCGCCAGCAGCTTGTACATCGGGAGGCAAGAGACCCAGTACTTC,CASSLYIGRQETQYF
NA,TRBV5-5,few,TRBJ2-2,TGTGCCAGCAGCTTGCGTCCCGAGACCCCGGGCGGGGAGCTGTTTTTT,CASSLRPETPGGELFF
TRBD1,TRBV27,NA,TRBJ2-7,TGTGCCAGCACGATTTCCGGGACAGGGAGGGTCGAGCAGTACTTC,CASTISGTGRVEQYF
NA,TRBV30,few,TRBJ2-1,TGTGCCTGGTTGGGAGGACTTAGCTCCTACAATGAGCAGTTCTTC,CAWLGGLSSYNEQFF
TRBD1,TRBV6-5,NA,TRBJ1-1,TGTGCCAGCAGTTACGCACTTTTCAGGACAGGAGCGAACACTGAAGCTTTCTTT,CASSYALFRTGANTEAFF
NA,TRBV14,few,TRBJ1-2,TGTGCCAGCGCAAGGGGAAACTATGGCTACACCTTC,CASARGNYGYTF
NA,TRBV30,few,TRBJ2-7,TGTGCCTGGAGGAGGGGCGCGGGGAATTCCTACGAGCAGTACTTC,CAWRRGAGNSYEQYF
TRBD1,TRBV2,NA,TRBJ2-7,TGTGCCAGCAGTGAGGGGACGACAGGGTTGTTGGACGAGCAGTACTTC,CASSEGTTGLLDEQYF
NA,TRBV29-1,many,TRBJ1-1,TGCAGCGTGGGGGCTTACAGGGCACGAGAAACTTTCTTT,CSVGAYRARETFF
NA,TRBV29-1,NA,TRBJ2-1,TGCAGCGTTGAGGGGGACCCCCGCTACAATGAGCAGTTCTTC,CSVEGDPRYNEQFF
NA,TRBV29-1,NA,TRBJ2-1,TGCAGCGTTGTCCCTCCTTTGCGTGTGCAACATGAGCAGTTCTTC,CSVVPPLRVQHEQFF
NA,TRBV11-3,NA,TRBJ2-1,TGTGCCAGCAGCTTAGTTTCTCGGGAGGGACAGGGTGAGCAGTTCTTC,CASSLVSREGQGEQFF
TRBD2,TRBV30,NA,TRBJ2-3,TGTGCCTGGAGTATGGGACTAGCCAGCACAGATACGCAGTATTTT,CAWSMGLASTDTQYF
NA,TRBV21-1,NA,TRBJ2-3,TGTGCCAGCCGCCAACTTGATACGCAGTATTTT,CASRQLDTQYF
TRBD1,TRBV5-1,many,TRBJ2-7,TGCGCCAGCAGCTGGGGACAGGGCTCCCTCGAGCAGTACTTC,CASSWGQGSLEQYF
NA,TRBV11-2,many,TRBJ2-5,TGTGCCAGCAGCCGATTTGGCCACCAAGAGACCCAGTACTTC,CASSRFGHQETQYF
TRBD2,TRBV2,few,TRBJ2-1,TGTGCCAGCAGTCGCTCTAGCGGGGCCTTCAATGAGCAGTTCTTC,CASSRSSGAFNEQFF
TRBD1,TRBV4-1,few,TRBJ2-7,TGCGCCAGCAGCCCGACCCCCGGGACAGGAGCCTACGAGCAGTACTTC,CASSPTPGTGAYEQYF
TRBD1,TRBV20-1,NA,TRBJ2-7,TGCAGTGCTAGGGGACAGGGAAACTACGAGCAGTACTTC,CSARGQGNYEQYF
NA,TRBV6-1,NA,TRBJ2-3,TGTGCCAGCAGTTACGGACAGAGCCGCACAGATACGCAGTATTTT,CASSYGQSRTDTQYF
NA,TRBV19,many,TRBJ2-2,TGTGCCAGTAGTATAGGCGGGGAGCTGTTTTTT,CASSIGGELFF
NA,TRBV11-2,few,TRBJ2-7,TGTGCCAGCAGCTTTTTAGTAGGTTACGAGCAGTACTTC,CASSFLVGYEQYF